This T cell receptor beta chain is from a study of CD8+ T cells in alopecia areata. Whole-study results and caveats: Unlike in mice, where it was clearer, TCR sharing across patients was less clear, possibly HLA-related. Tofacitinib significantly reduced both scalp clonality and expanded CD8+ clones among the top 100. Persistence during tofacitinib was seen for many expanded lesional clones in scalp and blood. Relative to normal scalp, lesional scalp, especially alopecia totalis/universalis, showed higher clonality.

This clone has only a few counts. Its antigen is as yet unknown. Sequencing used cDNA as its template, made by extracting RNA and reverse transcribing it. Here immunoSEQ multiplex PCR was the method, and the copy in TCRdb shows in-frame clones only, minus some. Seen here are some 200,000 clones, 55% to 70% observed once, and the top ten hold approximately 3.4%. The treatment was: oral pan-JAK inhibitor, 5-10 mg twice daily. The sequence derives from a human donor with alopecia areata. The source was CD4+ T cells sorted from blood, collected at week 4, from a patient treated with tofacitinib.

The CDR3 here is CASSLASTGGNEKLFF. DNA of the CDR3: TGTGCCAGCAGCTTGGCATCGACAGGAGGGAATGAAAAACTGTTTTTT. The chain has TRBV5-5 and TRBJ1-4; maybe TRBD1 (6 bases). The CDR3 is 16 amino acids. With 0 bases removed from V and 5 bases from J, the gap between germline ends came to 14 bases. Germline CDR1 SGHKS, CDR2 YYEKEE (reference sequence).